What follows describes a single TCR beta chain. Its cognate antigen is unknown. These data originate in a study of T cell responses to AZD1222 COVID-19 vaccine. Findings and limits, study-wide: White British donors predominated, females outnumbered males, and clonal diversity was possibly underestimated. Rises in breadth and depth of Spike-specific TCRs came after two AZD1222 doses.

V trimming: 5 bases; J trimming: 8 bases; junction bases outside the gene matches: 8. The CDR3 is 13 residues long. Germline V lookup: CDR1 LNHDA, CDR2 SQIVND (reference sequence). Using immunoSEQ multiplex PCR, the repertoire was profiled, and TCRdb retains in-frame clones only, with some absent. The sample holds 100,000 to 150,000 clones, over 90% seen once. The V and J genes are TRBV19 and TRBJ1-2, with 7 bases aligning to TRBD1. The sample was peripheral blood, taken on day 0 of AZD1222 vaccination. The receptor was isolated from an adult in good health. CDR3 sequence (DNA): TGTGCCAGTAGTGCTGACAGGGCAGAAGGCTACACCTTC. Translation: CASSADRAEGYTF.